This is a list of T cell receptor beta chains from one sample in a study of response to subunit inactivated influenza vaccine. TCRdb reprocessed the RT-PCR reads via MiXCR and lists one record per CDR3 protein. There are hundreds of thousands of distinct CDR3 sequences in the sample; 15% to 19% occur only once, and roughly 11% lies in the top ten. The specimen comprised PBMCs from blood, sampled about 12 days after vaccination. The receptor set was obtained from a man aged 50 to 60 who received an inactivated influenza vaccine. Each CDR3 is given with its conserved first and last residue. A clone size is listed for some rows: how often the clone was seen (once, few, many), or a class if it is expanded.

clone_size: NA
v_call: TRBV28
cdr3_length: 18
cdr3_aa: CASSPQARTSGRNNEQFF

clone_size: NA
v_call: TRBV2
cdr3_length: 15
cdr3_aa: CASSGQGNVGTEAFF

clone_size: NA
v_call: TRBV7-2
cdr3_length: 15
cdr3_aa: CASSARDRVRHEQFF

clone_size: once
v_call: TRBV5-3
cdr3_length: 14
cdr3_aa: CAMGPGPLYNEQFF

clone_size: few
v_call: TRBV7-2
cdr3_length: 13
cdr3_aa: CASSLAYTYEQYF

clone_size: many
v_call: TRBV2
cdr3_length: 16
cdr3_aa: CASSEARAVSYNEQFF

clone_size: few
v_call: TRBV9
cdr3_length: 15
cdr3_aa: CASSLRPTGVETQYF

clone_size: few
v_call: TRBV6-5
cdr3_length: 14
cdr3_aa: CASSYLNKMGPQYF

clone_size: NA
v_call: TRBV12-3/TRBV12-4
cdr3_length: 15
cdr3_aa: CASSSGTGGMNEQFF

clone_size: many
v_call: TRBV4-2
cdr3_length: 14
cdr3_aa: CASSQEVRGETQYF

clone_size: NA
v_call: TRBV2
cdr3_length: 12
cdr3_aa: CASIDSRYEQYF

clone_size: few
v_call: TRBV5-5
cdr3_length: 13
cdr3_aa: CASSVDRGGEQYF

clone_size: few
v_call: TRBV20-1
cdr3_length: 14
cdr3_aa: CSAHLPGLGREQYF

clone_size: few
v_call: TRBV12-3/TRBV12-4
cdr3_length: 15
cdr3_aa: CASSLEVSLGTEAFF

clone_size: NA
v_call: TRBV7-2
cdr3_length: 17
cdr3_aa: CASSFRRIRGQGLEQYF

clone_size: NA
v_call: TRBV10-3
cdr3_length: 18
cdr3_aa: CAISDVSSGRAGYNEQFF

clone_size: many
v_call: TRBV6-2/TRBV6-3
cdr3_length: 14
cdr3_aa: CASSYGGSTDTQYF

clone_size: few
v_call: TRBV7-6
cdr3_length: 15
cdr3_aa: CASSERMGMTSEQYF

clone_size: NA
v_call: TRBV6-5
cdr3_length: 18
cdr3_aa: CASSYVASGDSFPYEQYF

clone_size: few
v_call: TRBV6-4
cdr3_length: 13
cdr3_aa: CASSREGGQPQHF

clone_size: NA
v_call: TRBV3-1
cdr3_length: 15
cdr3_aa: CASSQGPLVNEKLFF

clone_size: NA
v_call: TRBV11-2
cdr3_length: 15
cdr3_aa: CASSLGWGSTYEQYF

clone_size: NA
v_call: TRBV28
cdr3_length: 14
cdr3_aa: CASSLSGIYQPQHF

clone_size: few
v_call: TRBV27
cdr3_length: 12
cdr3_aa: CASRLDGLTAFF

clone_size: few
v_call: TRBV5-1
cdr3_length: 16
cdr3_aa: CASSLGGTTYTGELFF

clone_size: few
v_call: TRBV19
cdr3_length: 17
cdr3_aa: CASSLRMKGQGIYGYTF

clone_size: many
v_call: TRBV5-8
cdr3_length: 14
cdr3_aa: CASSLRDRYDEQFF

clone_size: few
v_call: TRBV28
cdr3_length: 16
cdr3_aa: CASSPVGQGGSYEQYF

clone_size: few
v_call: TRBV2
cdr3_length: 15
cdr3_aa: CASSPTVGGYNEQFF

clone_size: NA
v_call: TRBV20-1
cdr3_length: 16
cdr3_aa: CSARDATTAYSGTQYF

clone_size: NA
v_call: TRBV6-1
cdr3_length: 13
cdr3_aa: CATQGGYSYEQYF

clone_size: many
v_call: TRBV25-1
cdr3_length: 19
cdr3_aa: CASSESGRNSGRAKETQYF

clone_size: many
v_call: TRBV4-1
cdr3_length: 14
cdr3_aa: CASSQPGQNTEAFF

clone_size: NA
v_call: TRBV4-2
cdr3_length: 17
cdr3_aa: CASSLSTGTGGTDTQYF

clone_size: NA
v_call: TRBV5-5
cdr3_length: 15
cdr3_aa: CASSSWRDVRSPLHF

clone_size: few
v_call: TRBV5-1
cdr3_length: 13
cdr3_aa: CASSFGRQNGYTF

clone_size: NA
v_call: TRBV5-1
cdr3_length: 16
cdr3_aa: CASSLSSGGRGDTQYF

clone_size: NA
v_call: TRBV10-3
cdr3_length: 13
cdr3_aa: CANGPTSYNEQFF

clone_size: NA
v_call: TRBV4-3
cdr3_length: 14
cdr3_aa: CASSQVQGTGEQFF

clone_size: few
v_call: TRBV12-3/TRBV12-4
cdr3_length: 14
cdr3_aa: CASSRTGANYEQYF

clone_size: NA
v_call: TRBV18
cdr3_length: 13
cdr3_aa: CASSQRANYEQYF

clone_size: NA
v_call: TRBV6-5
cdr3_length: 15
cdr3_aa: CASSYSRGRRNIQYF

clone_size: NA
v_call: TRBV20-1
cdr3_length: 16
cdr3_aa: CSAEDRGGSSTDTQYF

clone_size: NA
v_call: TRBV5-1
cdr3_length: 15
cdr3_aa: CASSFWTPTGDTQYF

clone_size: few
v_call: TRBV5-1
cdr3_length: 15
cdr3_aa: CASSSIRGAQNIQYF

clone_size: NA
v_call: TRBV29-1
cdr3_length: 13
cdr3_aa: CSVERAGANVLTF